The 20 T cell receptor beta chains below all came from one sample that was sequenced in a study of Graves' ophthalmopathy and Graves' hyperthyroidism. The study amplified TCR beta CDR3 regions using RNA transcripts. A first-round RT-PCR used HTBI primers, followed by a second-round multiplex PCR. TCRdb itself ran the multiplex PCR reads through MiXCR, one entry per CDR3 protein. The sample holds approximately 540,000 distinct CDR3 sequences, 35% to 45% seen once. The sequenced sample consisted of peripheral blood or thyroid tissue (not recorded which). These receptors were taken from an adult man with Graves' hyperthyroidism.

A few counts support this clonotype. The chain uses TRBV7-3 and TRBJ2-7; 13 bases align to TRBD2. Judging by the DNA end, TRBJ2-1 fits better; the J call may be wrong. CDR1 and CDR2 (germline): SGHTA, FQGTGA. The CDR3 totals 15 residues. The CDR3 DNA reads as TGTGCCAGCAGCCTAGGACTAGCGGGAGTCAATGAGCAGTTCTTC. This sequence encodes CASSLGLAGVNEQFF.

The chain combines TRBV20-1 with TRBJ2-7; 12 bases fit TRBD1. The last part of the DNA fits TRBJ2-4 better; the J call may be wrong. Germline V gives CDR1 DFQATT, CDR2 SNEGSKA (reference sequence). This CDR3 region has 15 residues. This CDR3 reads CSASGQGASENIQYF. CDR3 nucleotide sequence: TGCAGTGCTTCGGGACAGGGGGCTTCGGAAAACATTCAGTACTTC.

V is TRBV5-1 and J is TRBJ2-3, with TRBD2 identical over 12 bases. This CDR3 has 16 amino acids. The junction had 10 bases not matched to a gene; V was cut back by 4 bases and J by 7 bases. Germline CDR1 and CDR2: SGHRS and YFSETQ. DNA of the CDR3: TGCGCCAGCAGCCTCGGACTAGCGGGAATGGGAAATACGCAGTATTTT. It translates to CASSLGLAGMGNTQYF.

Worth noting for this clonotype: It may be a read error: a sequence one base away is much more abundant. CDR3 loop: CASSYRLNTEAFF. The CDR3 DNA is TGTGCCAGCAGTTACCGACTGAACACTGAAGCTTTCTTT. V usage is TRBV10-3 and J usage is TRBJ1-1; no firm D call. Germline CDR1 and CDR2: ENHRY and SYGVKD. CDR3 size: 13 residues.

This clonotype was observed at least ten times. This sequence joins TRBV10-3 and TRBJ2-7; D is possibly TRBD1 (7 bases). From germline, CDR1 is ENHRY and CDR2 SYGVKD. Trimming removed 11 bases at V and 5 bases at J, with 16 bases between. There are 12 residues in the CDR3. The CDR3 sequence: CAARGGGDEQYF. CDR3 DNA: TGTGCCGCCCGCGGAGGGGGCGACGAGCAGTACTTC.

This clonotype has ten or more counts. This chain connects TRBV19 to TRBJ1-2; 7 bases match TRBD1. Germline V gene lookup returns CDR1 LNHDA and CDR2 SQIVND (reference sequence). Trimming cost V 1 base and J 3 bases; bases outside gene matches: 5. This CDR3 has 15 residues. CDR3 bases: TGTGCCAGTAGTATAGCAGAGGGGGCATACTATGGCTACACCTTC. Protein product: CASSIAEGAYYGYTF. Complete variable domain (other parts from reference TRBV19 and TRBJ1-2): DGGITQSPKYLFRKEGQNVTLSCEQNLNHDAMYWYRQDPGQGLRLIYYSQIVNDFQKGDIAEGYSVSREKKESFPLTVTSAQKNPTAFYLCASSIAEGAYYGYTFGSGTRLTVV.

The CDR3 bases are TGTGCCAGTAAGGATAGCGGGGGAAGCTCTGGAAACACCATATATTTT. It translates to CASKDSGGSSGNTIYF. The chain uses TRBV19 and TRBJ1-3; D might be TRBD1 (5 bases). CDR1 is LNHDA, CDR2 SQIVND, per germline (reference sequence). Trimming stripped 7 bases from V and 0 bases from J, with 16 bases between. This CDR3 is built from 16 residues.

In this sample, this clonotype turned up many times. V and J are TRBV12-3 or TRBV12-4 and TRBJ1-2; unclear D gene. V lost 1 base to trimming and J lost 3 bases, with 15 bases between them. The CDR3 is 16 residues long. CDR3 coding DNA: TGTGCCAGCAGTTTAGGCAACCAACCCGGCTACTATGGCTACACCTTC. Encoded protein: CASSLGNQPGYYGYTF.

This clonotype was seen at least ten times. This chain joins TRBV10-2 and TRBJ2-7; a weak D match, TRBD1 (5 bases). The CDR3 runs to 16 residues. V was cut by 7 bases and J by 0 bases, with 19 bases left in between. In germline, CDR1 is WSHSY, CDR2 SAAADI. The CDR3 sequence is CASMVARAWDSYEQYF. The CDR3 DNA reads TGCGCCAGCATGGTAGCCAGGGCATGGGACTCCTACGAGCAGTACTTC.

Concerning this clonotype: A much larger clone lies a single base off, so this may be a read error. The chain has TRBV12-3 or TRBV12-4 and TRBJ1-6, with 7 bases that match TRBD1. This CDR3 is 15 amino acids long. Germline trimming cut 4 bases from V and 5 bases from J; bases unmatched to any gene: 5. For the CDR3, the DNA is TGTGCCAGCAGTTCAACAGGGGTAGATAATTCACCCCTCCACTTT. Translated: CASSSTGVDNSPLHF.

This clonotype was seen a few times. The chain carries TRBV7-2 and TRBJ2-7, with 7 bases fitting TRBD2. Trimming took 5 bases from V and 3 from J; bases not matched to a gene: 25. The germline CDR1 and CDR2 sequences are SGHTA and FQGNSA. There are 20 residues in the CDR3. The CDR3 sequence: CASSPDYPGRLAPAGYEQYF. For the CDR3, the DNA is TGTGCCAGCAGCCCCGACTATCCAGGAAGACTAGCCCCTGCTGGCTACGAGCAGTACTTC.

This clonotype appeared many times. V gene TRBV29-1 combines with J gene TRBJ2-7; TRBD1 agrees at 11 bases. Looked up from germline, CDR1 is SQVTM and CDR2 is ANQGSEA. Unmatched junction bases numbered 8, after V lost 8 bases and J lost 5 bases. The CDR3 runs to 13 residues. CDR3 DNA sequence: TGCAGCACCGGAGGACAGGGGGCGCACGAGCAGTACTTC. The encoded protein is CSTGGQGAHEQYF.

This sequence joins TRBV7-8 and TRBJ2-7; D is possibly TRBD1 (6 bases). Looked up from germline, CDR1 is SGHVS and CDR2 is FQNEAQ. The CDR3 extends over 14 amino acids. V was trimmed by 3 bases and J by 3 bases, leaving 12 bases between them. Here the CDR3 reads CASSLGRGIYEQYF. The CDR3 DNA reads as TGTGCCAGCAGCTTGGGCAGGGGAATCTACGAGCAGTACTTC.

The table lists this clonotype with many counts. CDR3 residues: CASLEWNTGELFF. In DNA form, the CDR3 reads TGTGCCAGCCTCGAATGGAACACCGGGGAGCTGTTTTTT. The V and J genes are TRBV5-8 and TRBJ2-2, with D uncertain. Trimming took 7 bases from V and 1 from J, leaving 8 bases between them. In germline, CDR1 is SGHTS, CDR2 YDEGEE. This CDR3 is built from 13 residues.

This clonotype was seen repeatedly, ten times or more. The chain combines TRBV6-5 with TRBJ2-7, with D possibly being TRBD2 (6 bases). V was shortened by 6 bases and J by 7 bases, with 13 bases between the two germline ends. The CDR3 runs 12 residues. Germline CDR1 and CDR2: MNHEY and SVGAGI. The CDR3, as DNA: TGTGCCAGCAGCCCGGGTCGGGGGGAGCAGTACTTC. It translates to CASSPGRGEQYF.

This clonotype was seen many times. V usage is TRBV29-1 and J usage is TRBJ1-4; D possibly corresponds to TRBD1 (5 bases). CDR1 and CDR2 from the germline V gene are SQVTM and ANQGSEA. V was trimmed by 0 bases and J by 10 bases, leaving 18 bases between them. This CDR3 has 15 amino acids. The CDR3 is CSVEDRRQGVIKLFF. Written as DNA, the CDR3 is TGCAGCGTTGAAGATCGGAGGCAGGGTGTAATAAAACTGTTTTTT.

The chain uses TRBV9 and TRBJ1-1; D uncertain. Between the trimmed V and J ends, which lost 2 bases and 1 base, there was a span of 6 bases. Germline V lookup: CDR1 SGDLS, CDR2 YYNGEE. The CDR3 spans 13 residues. The CDR3 sequence is CASSVNTNTEAFF. DNA for the CDR3: TGTGCCAGCAGCGTCAACACGAACACTGAAGCTTTCTTT.

V is TRBV28 and J is TRBJ1-1; D unclear. V was clipped by 5 bases and J by 1 base, with 8 bases between them. There are 13 residues in the CDR3. CDR1 and CDR2 from the germline V gene are MDHEN and SYDVKM. CDR3 sequence: CASSQTWNTEAFF. In DNA form, the CDR3 reads TGTGCCAGCAGTCAAACATGGAACACTGAAGCTTTCTTT.

This clonotype was counted at least ten times. The V call is TRBV6-1, the J call TRBJ2-7; D is perhaps TRBD1 (5 bases). V was clipped by 1 base and J by 5 bases, with 9 bases between them. The V gene's germline CDR1 is MNHNS and CDR2 SASEGT. This CDR3 region has 13 residues. The CDR3 spells CASSEVAGNEQYF. The CDR3 DNA sequence: TGTGCCAGCAGTGAAGTGGCAGGGAACGAGCAGTACTTC.

The rearrangement joins TRBV12-3 or TRBV12-4 to TRBJ2-3; 7 positions match TRBD2. The CDR3 extends over 13 amino acids. V gave up 6 bases and J gave up 0 bases; unmatched junction bases: 0. The DNA for the CDR3 is TGTGCCAGCAGAGCGGGGAGCACAGATACGCAGTATTTT. Protein sequence: CASRAGSTDTQYF.